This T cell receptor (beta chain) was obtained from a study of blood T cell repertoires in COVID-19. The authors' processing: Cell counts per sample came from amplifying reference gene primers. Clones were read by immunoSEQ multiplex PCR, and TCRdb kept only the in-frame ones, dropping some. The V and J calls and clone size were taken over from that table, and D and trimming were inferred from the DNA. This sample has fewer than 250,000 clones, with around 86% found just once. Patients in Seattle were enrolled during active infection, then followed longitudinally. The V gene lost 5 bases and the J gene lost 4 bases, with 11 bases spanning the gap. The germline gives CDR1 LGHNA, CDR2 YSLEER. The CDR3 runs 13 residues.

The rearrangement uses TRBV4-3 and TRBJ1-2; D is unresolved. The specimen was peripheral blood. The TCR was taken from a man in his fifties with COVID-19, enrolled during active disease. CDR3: CASSVVRSYGYTF. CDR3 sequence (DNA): TGCGCCAGCAGCGTGGTACGGAGCTATGGCTACACCTTC.